The 28 T cell receptor beta chains below come from one sample, sequenced in a study of T cell repertoires in cytomegalovirus infection. A single record per CDR3 protein comes from TCRdb applying MiXCR to the reads. This table holds over 150,000 distinct CDR3 sequences, approximately 19% found once. Sequenced input: PBMCs. The receptors derive from a human donor in good health (CMV status not recorded). Some clones in this sample may be carry-over from other donors' samples.

CDR3 DNA: TGTGCCAGCAGCAGAGAAGGGACTAGCGGCTACAATGAGCAGTTCTTC. Its translation: CASSREGTSGYNEQFF. The J gene is TRBJ2-1, the V gene TRBV11-3, with 11 positions matching TRBD2. V dropped 5 bases and J dropped 3; count of bases not matched to a gene: 6. The CDR3 is 16 amino acids. The germline V gene has CDR1 SGHNT and CDR2 YENEEA.

This clonotype was picked up many times. The chain uses TRBV7-2 and TRBJ2-1, with D possibly being TRBD2 (5 bases). This CDR3 has 15 residues. Germline CDR1 and CDR2: SGHTA and FQGNSA. V was cut by 2 bases and J by 8 bases, with 16 bases left in between. The CDR3 sequence is CASSLLRTPDHEQFF. The CDR3 bases are TGTGCCAGCAGCTTATTGCGGACTCCTGATCATGAGCAGTTCTTC.

This clonotype was seen only a few times. The chain is built from TRBV6-6 and TRBJ2-3; 8 bases agree with TRBD2. Unmatched junction bases numbered 12, after V lost 8 bases and J lost 2 bases. The germline V gene has CDR1 MNHNY and CDR2 SVGAGI (reference sequence). There are 16 residues in the CDR3. The CDR3, as DNA: TGTGCCAGCGGTGATTACGGGAGGGAGAACACAGATACGCAGTATTTT. Translating it yields CASGDYGRENTDTQYF.

This clonotype has a count of ten or more. The J gene is TRBJ2-1, the V gene TRBV6-1; TRBD1 or TRBD2 may be the D gene (5 bases each). The V gene's germline CDR1 is MNHNS and CDR2 SASEGT. The CDR3 has 16 residues. Deletions cut 5 bases from V and 3 bases from J, with 17 bases between. CDR3 in DNA: TGTGCCAGCAGTCCCACGACCGGGACCGACTACAATGAGCAGTTCTTC. It yields the protein CASSPTTGTDYNEQFF.

This chain connects TRBV18 to TRBJ1-1; maybe TRBD1 (5 bases). The CDR3 consists of 15 residues. The V and J ends lost 2 bases and 4 bases respectively, with 14 bases between them. The germline V gene encodes CDR1 KGHSH and CDR2 LQKENI. The CDR3 reads CASSPSGPGGTEAFF. As DNA, the CDR3 is TGTGCCAGCTCACCATCAGGGCCCGGCGGCACTGAAGCTTTCTTT.

The chain employs TRBV12-3 or TRBV12-4 and TRBJ2-1; tentative D call: TRBD2 (6 bases). Trimming pared 7 bases from V and 12 bases from J, leaving 25 bases between. CDR3 length: 15 amino acids. CDR3: CASTPRDFQYPGQFF. The DNA of the CDR3 is TGTGCCAGCACTCCACGGGACTTTCAATACCCTGGGCAGTTCTTC.

The chain couples TRBV20-1 to TRBJ2-5; 9 positions agree with TRBD2. V was clipped by 6 bases and J by 5 bases; unmatched bases: 10. This CDR3 region has 14 residues. Germline V CDR1 and CDR2: DFQATT, SNEGSKA (reference sequence). CDR3 bases: TGCAGTGCGACCAGCGGGGGGCGGGGGGAGACCCAGTACTTC. Its translation is CSATSGGRGETQYF.

This clonotype was counted only a few times. The rearrangement links TRBV19 to TRBJ2-3, with 10 bases lining up with TRBD2. J lost 0 bases, V lost 7 bases, and 4 bases had no gene match. Germline loops: CDR1 LNHDA, CDR2 SQIVND (reference sequence). The CDR3 loop spans 15 amino acids. In DNA form, the CDR3 reads TGTGCCAGTAACCTACTAGCGGGGAGCACAGATACGCAGTATTTT. It yields the protein CASNLLAGSTDTQYF.

In its sample, this clonotype was seen a few times. The rearrangement uses TRBV29-1 and TRBJ2-1, with 10 bases lining up with TRBD2. Per the germline V gene, CDR1 is SQVTM and CDR2 is ANQGSEA. This CDR3 spans 15 amino acids. With 8 bases clipped from V and 4 bases from J, the junction kept 11 bases outside the gene matches. In DNA, the CDR3 is TGCAGCTCGCGGGCGGGACTAGCGACGTACAATGAGCAGTTCTTC. This translates into CSSRAGLATYNEQFF.

The chain has TRBV28 and TRBJ2-1; 14 bases are shared with TRBD2. Losses at the gene ends were 3 bases for V and 7 bases for J; bases not matched to a gene: 14. In germline, CDR1 is MDHEN, CDR2 SYDVKM. The CDR3 has 19 residues. The CDR3 region is CASSFPPRQRLAGGNEQFF. CDR3 coding DNA: TGTGCCAGCAGTTTCCCCCCGCGCCAACGACTAGCGGGAGGGAATGAGCAGTTCTTC.

J is TRBJ1-1 and V is TRBV6-1; D gene uncertain. The V and J ends lost 2 bases and 0 bases respectively, with 10 bases between them. CDR1 is MNHNS and CDR2 is SASEGT in the germline V gene. CDR3 length: 15 amino acids. The CDR3 DNA reads as TGTGCCAGCAGTGAAATACAGAACTTGAACACTGAAGCTTTCTTT. Protein product: CASSEIQNLNTEAFF.

In this sample, this clonotype turned up a few times. The chain couples TRBV6-5 to TRBJ2-7; D not resolved. The CDR3 runs 11 residues. V lost 3 bases and J lost 5, with 5 bases in between. Germline V gene sequence: CDR1 MNHEY, CDR2 SVGAGI. CDR3 protein: CASSYWDEQYF. The CDR3 coding sequence is TGTGCCAGCAGTTATTGGGACGAGCAGTACTTC.

This clonotype was picked up a small number of times. The chain couples TRBV27 to TRBJ2-7, with a weak D call TRBD2 (5 bases). The CDR3 consists of 14 residues. CDR1 and CDR2 (germline): MNHEY, SMNVEV (reference sequence). V lost 6 bases and J lost 3, with 15 bases in between. CDR3 coding DNA: TGTGCCAGCAGAGCTTACCGCACTAGCTACGAGCAGTACTTC. It encodes CASRAYRTSYEQYF.

This rearrangement joins TRBV11-2 to TRBJ1-1; TRBD1 aligns across 9 bases. The V gene's germline CDR1 is SGHAT and CDR2 FQNNGV. CDR3 size: 14 residues. Losses at the gene ends were 5 bases for V and 6 bases for J; bases not matched to a gene: 7. The CDR3 bases are TGTGCCAGCAGCGGGACAGGGTTTAGTCCTGAAGCTTTCTTT. Translating gives CASSGTGFSPEAFF.

This clonotype occurred a few times. The chain uses TRBV30 and TRBJ2-7; 7 bases fit TRBD1. V shed 1 base and J 6 bases; nucleotides not matched to a gene: 3. The CDR3 sequence is 12 residues long. In germline, CDR1 is GTSNPN, CDR2 SVGIG (reference sequence). The CDR3 coding sequence is TGTGCCTGGAGTGGAGGGGGCTCCGAGCAGTACTTC. The encoded protein is CAWSGGGSEQYF.

This clonotype has ten or more counts. The J gene is TRBJ1-2, the V gene TRBV28; D is unresolved. Germline V gene lookup returns CDR1 MDHEN and CDR2 SYDVKM. V lost 4 bases to trimming and J lost 3 bases, with 18 bases between them. The CDR3 covers 16 residues. The CDR3 sequence: CASSSPSGSGDYGYTF. CDR3 nucleotides: TGTGCCAGCAGTTCTCCCTCGGGATCTGGAGACTATGGCTACACCTTC.

This clonotype was counted between two and nine times. V gene TRBV5-8 combines with J gene TRBJ2-5, with 13 bases fitting TRBD2. Losses at the gene ends were 4 bases for V and 4 bases for J; bases not matched to a gene: 4. Germline loops: CDR1 SGHTS, CDR2 YDEGEE. The length of the CDR3 is 15 residues. Here the CDR3 reads CASSRTSGRGETQYF. CDR3 bases: TGTGCCAGCAGCCGGACTAGCGGGAGAGGAGAGACCCAGTACTTC.

This clonotype was detected a few times. This chain links TRBV5-5 with TRBJ2-1; TRBD2 might be the D (6 bases). Germline loops: CDR1 SGHKS, CDR2 YYEKEE (reference sequence). The V end was cut by 4 bases, the J end by 9 bases, with 11 bases between. The CDR3 is made up of 12 amino acids. CDR3 sequence: CASSNTGGEQFF. The CDR3 nucleotides are TGTGCCAGCAGCAATACCGGGGGTGAGCAGTTCTTC. Supplemented by reference TRBV5-5 and TRBJ2-1, the full variable domain reads DAGVTQSPTHLIKTRGQQVTLRCSPISGHKSVSWYQQVLGQGPQFIFQYYEKEERGRGNFPDRFSARQFPNYSSELNVNALLLGDSALYLCASSNTGGEQFFGPGTRLTVL.

This clonotype was counted ten times or more. The V and J genes are TRBV7-9 and TRBJ1-1; D might be TRBD1 (5 bases). Germline lookup yields CDR1 SEHNR and CDR2 FQNEAQ (reference sequence). Trimming pared 3 bases from V and 0 bases from J, leaving 8 bases between. This CDR3 contains 14 residues. The CDR3 DNA reads TGTGCCAGCAGCTTTGGGACCTTGAACACTGAAGCTTTCTTT. This sequence encodes CASSFGTLNTEAFF.

The sample holds many counts of this clonotype. CDR3 DNA: TGTGCCAGTAGTATCATGCAGGGGGGATACAATGAGCAGTTCTTC. It yields the protein CASSIMQGGYNEQFF. The chain has TRBV19 and TRBJ2-1; possibly TRBD1 for D (7 bases). Deletions cut 3 bases from V and 4 bases from J, with 13 bases between. The V gene's germline CDR1 is LNHDA and CDR2 SQIVND (reference sequence). The CDR3 extends over 15 amino acids.

This clonotype was seen many times. The CDR3 coding sequence is TGTGCCAGCAGCTTAGATCCGGGACTAGCGAAGTACTTC. It encodes CASSLDPGLAKYF. The chain couples TRBV7-2 to TRBJ2-4, with 10 bases identical to TRBD2. The V segment lost 1 base and the J segment 14 bases; nucleotides outside the gene matches: 5. This CDR3 is 13 amino acids long. Germline CDR1 SGHTA, CDR2 FQGNSA.

This clonotype was picked up a small number of times. The genes are TRBV4-1 and TRBJ2-1, with 9 bases fitting TRBD1. This CDR3 spans 17 amino acids. Germline loops: CDR1 MGHRA, CDR2 YSYEKL. Losses at the gene ends were 7 bases for V and 1 base for J; bases not matched to a gene: 11. The DNA of the CDR3 is TGCGCCAGCACCCCAGAGGACAGGGGATATTCCTACAATGAGCAGTTCTTC. It is translated as CASTPEDRGYSYNEQFF.

Points on this clonotype: A clone one base away is much larger, so this may be a read error. The chain uses TRBV12-3 or TRBV12-4 and TRBJ1-1; weak D call: TRBD1 (6 bases). This CDR3 has 17 amino acids. Trimming cost V 4 bases and J 5 bases, with 23 bases left between them. CDR3 amino acids: CASSSRGFGGAGTEAFF. The CDR3 coding sequence is TGTGCCAGCAGTTCCAGGGGATTTGGGGGCGCCGGAACTGAAGCTTTCTTT.

The chain joins TRBV29-1 to TRBJ2-7, with 7 bases identical to TRBD2. This CDR3 is 14 amino acids long. V gave up 6 bases and J gave up 3 bases; unmatched junction bases: 11. CDR1 is SQVTM, CDR2 ANQGSEA, per germline. CDR3 loop: CSVRNAGAYYEQYF. The DNA of the CDR3 is TGCAGCGTACGGAACGCGGGAGCCTACTACGAGCAGTACTTC.

This clonotype showed up just a few times. The chain is built from TRBV4-1 and TRBJ2-6, with D possibly matching TRBD2 (5 bases). The germline CDR1 and CDR2 sequences are MGHRA and YSYEKL. Deletions cut 0 bases from V and 2 bases from J, with 14 bases between. The CDR3 covers 18 residues. In nucleotides, the CDR3 is TGCGCCAGCAGCCAAGATTTCGTGCTCGGGGCTGGGGCCAACGTCCTGACTTTC. Translating it yields CASSQDFVLGAGANVLTF.

This clonotype was seen only a few times. This chain connects TRBV5-1 to TRBJ1-3; D unclear. From germline, CDR1 is SGHRS and CDR2 YFSETQ. The V end lost 0 bases, the J end lost 0 bases, and 10 bases lay between the germline ends. CDR3 length: 16 residues. For the CDR3, the DNA is TGCGCCAGCAGCTTGGACGGACCAAGCTCTGGAAACACCATATATTTT. Its protein product is CASSLDGPSSGNTIYF. Combining the CDR3 with reference TRBV5-1 and TRBJ1-3 gives the whole variable domain KAGVTQTPRYLIKTRGQQVTLSCSPISGHRSVSWYQQTPGQGLQFLFEYFSETQRNKGNFPGRFSGRQFSNSRSEMNVSTLELGDSALYLCASSLDGPSSGNTIYFGEGSWLTVV.

The J gene is TRBJ1-6, the V gene TRBV2, with D possibly matching TRBD1 (5 bases). The V end was cut by 7 bases, the J end by 7 bases, with 14 bases between. The CDR3 is 14 residues long. The germline V gene has CDR1 SNHLY and CDR2 FYNNEI. The CDR3 is CASIADSRNSPLHF. CDR3 nucleotides: TGTGCCAGCATCGCCGACAGTAGGAATTCACCCCTCCACTTT.

The chain combines TRBV6-6 with TRBJ2-1, with 9 bases matching TRBD1. Trimming cost V 6 bases and J 5 bases; bases outside gene matches: 14. The CDR3 extends over 17 amino acids. Germline CDR1 reads MNHNY; CDR2 reads SVGAGI (reference sequence). CDR3 bases: TGTGCCAGCAGATCAGACGACGGGACAGGGAATAACAATGAGCAGTTCTTC. Translation: CASRSDDGTGNNNEQFF.